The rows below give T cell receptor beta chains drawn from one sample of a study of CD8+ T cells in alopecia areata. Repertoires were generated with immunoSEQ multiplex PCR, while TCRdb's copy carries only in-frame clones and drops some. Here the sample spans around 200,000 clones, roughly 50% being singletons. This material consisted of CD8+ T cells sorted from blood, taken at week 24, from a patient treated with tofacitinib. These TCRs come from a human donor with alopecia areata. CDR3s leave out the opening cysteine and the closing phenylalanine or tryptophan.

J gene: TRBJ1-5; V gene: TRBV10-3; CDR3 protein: AITGGSNQPQH
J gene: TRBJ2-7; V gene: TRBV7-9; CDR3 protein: ASSRGTVFSYEQY
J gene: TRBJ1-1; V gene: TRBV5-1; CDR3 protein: ASSLARGQVNTEAF
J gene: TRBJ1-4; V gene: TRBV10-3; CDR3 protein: AISISTGITEKLF
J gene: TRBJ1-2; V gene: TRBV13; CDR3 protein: ASSAGRTVYNYGYT
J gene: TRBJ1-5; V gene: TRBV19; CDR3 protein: ASSIVDSNQPQH
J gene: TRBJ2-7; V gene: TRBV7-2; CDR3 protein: ASSLWTGGSYEQY
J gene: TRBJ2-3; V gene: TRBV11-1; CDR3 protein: ASTQQCSRGHPWDTQY
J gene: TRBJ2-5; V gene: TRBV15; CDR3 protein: ATSSGGAGETQY
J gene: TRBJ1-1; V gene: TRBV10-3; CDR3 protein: AISEKSGSWTEAF
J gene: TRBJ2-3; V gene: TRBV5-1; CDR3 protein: ASSWAPQRTDTQY
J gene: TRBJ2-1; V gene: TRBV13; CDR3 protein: ASSSGTALNEQF
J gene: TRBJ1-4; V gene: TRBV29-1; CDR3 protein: SVGIGEKLF
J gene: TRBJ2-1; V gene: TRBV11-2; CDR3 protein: ASSFAYHNEQF
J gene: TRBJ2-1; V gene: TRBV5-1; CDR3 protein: ASSKTGGQEQF
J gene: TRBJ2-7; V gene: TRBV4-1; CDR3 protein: ASSQEGDEQY
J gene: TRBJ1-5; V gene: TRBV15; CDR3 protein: ATSRDLGYQPQH
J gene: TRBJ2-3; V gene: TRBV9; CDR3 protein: ASSVEAGTQY
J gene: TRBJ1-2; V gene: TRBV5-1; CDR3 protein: ASSLTDYGYT
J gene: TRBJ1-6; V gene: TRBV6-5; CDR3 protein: ASSSRQSSYNSPLH
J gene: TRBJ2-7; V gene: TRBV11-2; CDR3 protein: ASSTRQVLEYEQY
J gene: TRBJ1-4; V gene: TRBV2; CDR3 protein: ASSPGRELNEKLF
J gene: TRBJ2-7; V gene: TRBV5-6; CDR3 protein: ASSLSAGYYEQY
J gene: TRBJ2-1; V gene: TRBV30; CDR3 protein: AWSVPRREQF
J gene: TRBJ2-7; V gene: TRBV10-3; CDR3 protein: AISESAGQEQY
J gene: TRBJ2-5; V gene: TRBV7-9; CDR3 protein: ASSSGVETQY
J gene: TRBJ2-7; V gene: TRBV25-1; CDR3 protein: ATGRGGGDEQY
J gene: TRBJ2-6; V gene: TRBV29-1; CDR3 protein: SVGGSSGSGANVLT
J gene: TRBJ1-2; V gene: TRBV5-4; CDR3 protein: ASSGGSEGYT
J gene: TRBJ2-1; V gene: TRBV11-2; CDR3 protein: ASSLSGFEQF
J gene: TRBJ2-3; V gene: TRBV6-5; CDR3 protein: ASSSWTGSTDTQY
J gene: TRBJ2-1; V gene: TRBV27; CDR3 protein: ASSVYRGEQF
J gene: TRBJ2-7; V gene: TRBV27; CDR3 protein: ASRPGGATYEQY
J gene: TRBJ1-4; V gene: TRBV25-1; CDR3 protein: ASSESVRANEKLF
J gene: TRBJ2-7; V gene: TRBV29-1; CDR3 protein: SVRTRTYEQY
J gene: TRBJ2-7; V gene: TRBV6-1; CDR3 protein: ASSEVTSGSYEQY
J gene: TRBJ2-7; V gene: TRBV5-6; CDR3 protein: ASSFSGSYEQY
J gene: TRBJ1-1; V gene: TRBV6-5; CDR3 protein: ASSYGDSEAF
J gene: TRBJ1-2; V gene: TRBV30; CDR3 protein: AWSVLSGGTDYGYT
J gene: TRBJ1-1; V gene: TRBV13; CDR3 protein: ASSSTSGVEAF
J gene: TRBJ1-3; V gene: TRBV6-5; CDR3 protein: ASSYRGWGSGNTIY